This T cell receptor (beta chain) was retrieved from a study of shared clonotypes between healthy human individuals. Clones were read by immunoSEQ multiplex PCR, and TCRdb kept only the in-frame ones, dropping some. The sample has about 1.5 million clones, 98% seen once. The sequence was collected from a man under 40 in good health. The sequencing input was naive CD4+ T cells sorted from blood. The sample's subset: CD45RA+ positively selected.

The CDR3 loop reads CASSFLRDLDNEQFF. In DNA form, the CDR3 reads TGTGCCAGCAGTTTTCTCCGGGATCTCGACAATGAGCAGTTCTTC. This chain joins TRBV27 and TRBJ2-1, with D maybe TRBD2 (5 bases). With 3 bases removed from V and 5 bases from J, the gap between germline ends came to 14 bases. Germline lookup yields CDR1 MNHEY and CDR2 SMNVEV (reference sequence). There are 15 residues in the CDR3.